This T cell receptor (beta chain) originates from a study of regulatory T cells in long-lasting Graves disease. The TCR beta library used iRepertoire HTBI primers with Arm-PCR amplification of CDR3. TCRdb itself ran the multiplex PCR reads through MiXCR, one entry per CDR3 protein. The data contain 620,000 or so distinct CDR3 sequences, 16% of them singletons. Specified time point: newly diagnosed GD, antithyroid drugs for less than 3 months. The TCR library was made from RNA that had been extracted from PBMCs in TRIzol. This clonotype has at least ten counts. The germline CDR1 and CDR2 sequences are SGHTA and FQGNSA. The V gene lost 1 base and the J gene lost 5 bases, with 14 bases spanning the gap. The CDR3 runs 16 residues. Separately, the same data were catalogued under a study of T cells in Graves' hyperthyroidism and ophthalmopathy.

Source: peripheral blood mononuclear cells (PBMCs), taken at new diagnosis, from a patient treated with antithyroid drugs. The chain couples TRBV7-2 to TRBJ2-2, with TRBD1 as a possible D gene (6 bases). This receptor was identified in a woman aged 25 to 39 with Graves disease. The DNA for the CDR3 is TGTGCCAGCAGCTTAGGGGGGCTTAGGGGGACCGGGGAGCTGTTTTTT. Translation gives CASSLGGLRGTGELFF.